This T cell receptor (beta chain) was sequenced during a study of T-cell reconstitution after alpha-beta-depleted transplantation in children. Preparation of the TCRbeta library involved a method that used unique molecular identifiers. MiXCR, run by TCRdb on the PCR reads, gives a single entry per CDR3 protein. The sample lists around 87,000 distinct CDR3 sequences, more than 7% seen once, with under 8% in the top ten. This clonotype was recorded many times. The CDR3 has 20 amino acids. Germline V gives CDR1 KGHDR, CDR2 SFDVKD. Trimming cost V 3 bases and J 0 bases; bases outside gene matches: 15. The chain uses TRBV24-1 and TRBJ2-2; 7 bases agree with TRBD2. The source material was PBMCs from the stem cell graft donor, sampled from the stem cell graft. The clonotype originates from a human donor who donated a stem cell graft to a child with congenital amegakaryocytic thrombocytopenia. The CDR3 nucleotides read TGTGCCACCAGTGATCCACTCTGGGCGGGAGACGCCCCGAACACCGGGGAGCTGTTTTTT. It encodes CATSDPLWAGDAPNTGELFF.